What follows are 22 T cell receptor beta chains derived from one specimen sequenced in a study of T cells in Graves' hyperthyroidism and ophthalmopathy. The source material, RNA transcripts, was used to amplify TCR beta CDR3 regions. When the TCR CDR3 underwent first-round RT-PCR, the HTBI primer set was used. From the multiplex PCR reads, TCRdb called clonotypes with MiXCR, one entry per CDR3 protein. Of around 500,000 distinct CDR3 sequences in the sample, roughly 23% are singletons; the top ten hold about 53%. Material: blood. The receptors derive from a woman in her 70s with Graves' ophthalmopathy.

The chain carries TRBV2 and TRBJ2-4; 11 bases align to TRBD2. V shed 7 bases, J shed 7 bases, and the junction held 12 bases outside the gene matches. Per the germline V gene, CDR1 is SNHLY and CDR2 is FYNNEI. There are 16 residues in the CDR3. This CDR3 reads CASNFGIAGGENIQYF. DNA of the CDR3: TGTGCCAGCAACTTCGGTATAGCGGGAGGGGAGAACATTCAGTACTTC.

This clonotype came up a few times. The chain employs TRBV3-1 and TRBJ2-2; D perhaps matches TRBD1 (5 bases). The germline V gene has CDR1 LGHDT and CDR2 YNNKEL (reference sequence). With 3 bases removed from V and 4 bases from J, the gap between germline ends came to 15 bases. The CDR3 runs to 16 residues. CDR3 in amino acids: CASSHWTSVGTGELFF. In nucleotides, the CDR3 is TGTGCCAGCAGCCATTGGACATCCGTTGGCACCGGGGAGCTGTTTTTT. Filled out from reference TRBV3-1 and TRBJ2-2, the complete variable domain reads DTAVSQTPKYLVTQMGNDKSIKCEQNLGHDTMYWYKQDSKKFLKIMFSYNNKELIINETVPNRFSPKSPDKAHLNLHINSLELGDSAVYFCASSHWTSVGTGELFFGEGSRLTVL.

This clonotype was detected only a few times. The chain is built from TRBV12-5 and TRBJ2-3, with 8 positions matching TRBD2. The V gene end was trimmed by 6 bases and the J gene end by 3 bases; junction bases not matched to a gene: 8. The CDR3 runs 15 residues. Germline values: CDR1 LGHNT, CDR2 FRNRAP. CDR3 residues: CASGISGSPTDTQYF. The DNA for the CDR3 is TGTGCTAGTGGCATCAGCGGGAGTCCGACAGATACGCAGTATTTT.

A few counts support this clonotype. This chain joins TRBV5-1 and TRBJ2-3; 9 nucleotides match TRBD2. Germline assignment: CDR1 SGHRS and CDR2 YFSETQ. The CDR3 is made up of 14 amino acids. Germline trimming cut 5 bases from V and 2 bases from J; bases unmatched to any gene: 3. The CDR3 is CASRWTSATDTQYF. CDR3 bases: TGCGCCAGCAGGTGGACTAGCGCCACAGATACGCAGTATTTT.

J is TRBJ2-5 and V is TRBV28, with TRBD2 as a possible D gene (6 bases). Trimming took 3 bases from V and 0 from J, leaving 14 bases between them. There are 16 residues in the CDR3. Germline CDR1 MDHEN, CDR2 SYDVKM. In DNA, the CDR3 is TGTGCCAGCAGTTTTGCGGGGCTCTGGAACCAAGAGACCCAGTACTTC. It yields the protein CASSFAGLWNQETQYF.

A remark on this clonotype: One end of the junction fails to match germline, which may point to a read error. V and J are TRBV4-2 and TRBJ1-5; a possible D gene is TRBD1 (5 bases). Germline assignment: CDR1 LGHNA and CDR2 YNFKEQ. The CDR3 length is 16 residues. The CDR3 DNA reads as TGTGCCAGCTGCCAAGGGGCAGATTATAGCAATCAGCCCCAGCATTTT. Translating it yields CASCQGADYSNQPQHF.

This chain connects TRBV7-6 to TRBJ2-1; tentatively, D is TRBD2 (6 bases). The CDR3 spans 14 residues. Germline V gene lookup returns CDR1 SGHVS and CDR2 FNYEAQ. Trimming removed 0 bases at V and 7 bases at J, with 10 bases between. The CDR3 is CASSLAGLSNEQFF. For the CDR3, the DNA is TGTGCCAGCAGCTTAGCGGGACTGTCTAATGAGCAGTTCTTC.

This clonotype was counted only a few times. The chain employs TRBV20-1 and TRBJ1-4, with D possibly being TRBD1 (5 bases). The CDR3 extends over 15 amino acids. Germline lookup yields CDR1 DFQATT and CDR2 SNEGSKA (reference sequence). V was pared by 2 bases and J by 6 bases, with 16 bases between. The CDR3 coding sequence is TGCAGTGCTAGATTACGGGGCCAGGTCCATGAAAAACTGTTTTTT. As protein: CSARLRGQVHEKLFF.

The table lists this clonotype with a count of one. The chain recombines TRBV4-2 with TRBJ2-2; 9 bases line up with TRBD2. The CDR3 spans 17 residues. With V trimmed by 4 bases and J by 3 bases, 9 bases remained unmatched. From germline, CDR1 is LGHNA and CDR2 YNFKEQ. CDR3 sequence (DNA): TGTGCCAGCAGCCCCATGCGGGGCGGGAGGGACACCGGGGAGCTGTTTTTT. The encoded protein is CASSPMRGGRDTGELFF.

The V and J genes are TRBV7-9 and TRBJ1-2; 9 bases are shared with TRBD1. The CDR3 contains 14 residues. V shed 7 bases, J shed 6 bases, and the junction held 9 bases outside the gene matches. CDR1 is SEHNR and CDR2 is FQNEAQ in the germline V gene (reference sequence). DNA for the CDR3: TGTGCCAGCACCTCAGGGGGGACAGGGCATGGCTACACCTTC. This gives the protein CASTSGGTGHGYTF.

This clonotype was seen a few times. The V gene is TRBV30, the J gene TRBJ2-1; 8 nucleotides line up with TRBD2. J gave up 0 bases and V 0 bases, and 4 bases lay outside the gene matches. There are 16 residues in the CDR3. Per the germline V gene, CDR1 is GTSNPN and CDR2 is SVGIG (reference sequence). The CDR3 bases are TGTGCCTGGAGTGTGAAGCGGGGGCTCTCCTACAATGAGCAGTTCTTC. This encodes CAWSVKRGLSYNEQFF.

This clonotype came up a few times. V and J are TRBV10-3 and TRBJ2-1; 13 bases align to TRBD2. The J segment lost 7 bases and the V segment lost 6 bases, leaving 0 bases of the junction unmatched. The CDR3 extends over 13 amino acids. CDR1 and CDR2 (germline): ENHRY, SYGVKD. As DNA, the CDR3 is TGTGCCATCAGGGGACTAGCGGGAAATGAGCAGTTCTTC. It translates to CAIRGLAGNEQFF.

V usage is TRBV7-2 and J usage is TRBJ1-3, with 9 bases matching TRBD1. V lost 0 bases, J lost 2 bases, and 23 bases stayed unmatched. CDR3 length equals 23 residues. In germline, CDR1 is SGHTA, CDR2 FQGNSA. The CDR3: CASSLAAPWDRETRRSTGNTIYF. For the CDR3, the DNA is TGTGCCAGCAGCTTAGCAGCCCCCTGGGACAGGGAAACAAGACGAAGTACTGGAAACACCATATATTTT.

In its sample, this clonotype was seen a few times. The gene calls are TRBV6-1 and TRBJ2-3, with 11 bases matching TRBD2. V lost 7 bases, J lost 4 bases, and 7 bases stayed unmatched. The CDR3 has 15 amino acids. The germline gives CDR1 MNHNS, CDR2 SASEGT. CDR3 protein: CASTISGRVADTQYF. The DNA for the CDR3 is TGTGCCAGCACCATTAGCGGGAGGGTCGCAGATACGCAGTATTTT.

This clonotype occurred once. Compared with germline, one end of the junction differs, possibly owing to a read error. This chain uses TRBV20-1 with TRBJ2-5; D gene unclear. Germline assignment: CDR1 DFQATT and CDR2 SNEGSKA (reference sequence). The CDR3 is made up of 11 amino acids. CDR3 nucleotide sequence: TGCAGTGCTAGTCGGTTTTCACACCCCGTCTTC. Translating gives CSASRFSHPVF.

This clonotype was seen many times. This chain uses TRBV12-3 or TRBV12-4 with TRBJ1-5; the D is unclear. This CDR3 comprises 13 residues. V lost 2 bases and J lost 6, with 8 bases in between. The CDR3 spells CASSLSAGQPQHF. The CDR3 coding sequence is TGTGCCAGCAGTTTAAGTGCAGGTCAGCCCCAGCATTTT.

V gene TRBV12-3 or TRBV12-4 combines with J gene TRBJ1-2, with D perhaps matching TRBD1 (6 bases). V dropped 8 bases and J dropped 7 bases, with 11 bases sitting between them. This CDR3 is 11 amino acids long. The CDR3: CASGQGLGYTF. CDR3 in DNA: TGTGCCAGCGGGCAGGGGCTTGGCTACACCTTC.

This chain links TRBV11-3 with TRBJ2-3; TRBD1 agrees at 7 bases. Trimming cost V 2 bases and J 8 bases; bases outside gene matches: 4. The CDR3 extends over 13 amino acids. Looked up from germline, CDR1 is SGHNT and CDR2 is YENEEA. CDR3 protein: CASSLLGQATQYF. CDR3 nucleotides: TGTGCCAGCAGCTTACTAGGACAGGCTACGCAGTATTTT. The whole variable domain, filled in from reference TRBV11-3 and TRBJ2-3, reads EAGVVQSPRYKIIEKKQPVAFWCNPISGHNTLYWYLQNLGQGPELLIRYENEEAVDDSQLPKDRFSAERLKGVDSTLKIQPAELGDSAVYLCASSLLGQATQYFGPGTRLTVL.

At least ten counts were recorded for this clonotype. This chain links TRBV20-1 with TRBJ2-3; 7 nucleotides line up with TRBD2. Germline V CDR1 and CDR2: DFQATT, SNEGSKA (reference sequence). The CDR3 is 14 amino acids. V trimming: 6 bases; J trimming: 0 bases; junction bases outside the gene matches: 6. The CDR3 nucleotides read TGCAGTGCCCCTAGCGGATCTAGCACAGATACGCAGTATTTT. Residues: CSAPSGSSTDTQYF.

The gene calls are TRBV6-1 and TRBJ2-3, with a weak D call TRBD2 (6 bases). The CDR3 covers 14 residues. The germline CDR1 and CDR2 sequences are MNHNS and SASEGT. The ends were cut back, 5 bases at V and 11 bases at J, with 20 bases in the middle. This CDR3 reads CASSPMDYQQGQYF. Written as DNA, the CDR3 is TGTGCCAGCAGTCCTATGGACTACCAGCAGGGGCAGTATTTT.

The V call is TRBV19, the J call TRBJ2-1; no reliable D call. The germline CDR1 and CDR2 sequences are LNHDA and SQIVND (reference sequence). The CDR3 has 13 amino acids. V dropped 8 bases and J dropped 0 bases, with 8 bases sitting between them. The CDR3 region is CASGENSYNEQFF. DNA for the CDR3: TGTGCCAGTGGCGAGAACTCCTACAATGAGCAGTTCTTC.

The J gene is TRBJ1-6, the V gene TRBV27; 8 bases line up with TRBD1. The germline V gene has CDR1 MNHEY and CDR2 SMNVEV (reference sequence). This CDR3 has 15 amino acids. V lost 5 bases to trimming and J lost 6 bases; unmatched junction nucleotides: 6. The CDR3 loop reads CASSVTDRVNSPLHF. The CDR3 DNA reads as TGTGCCAGCAGTGTAACGGACAGGGTTAATTCACCCCTCCACTTT.